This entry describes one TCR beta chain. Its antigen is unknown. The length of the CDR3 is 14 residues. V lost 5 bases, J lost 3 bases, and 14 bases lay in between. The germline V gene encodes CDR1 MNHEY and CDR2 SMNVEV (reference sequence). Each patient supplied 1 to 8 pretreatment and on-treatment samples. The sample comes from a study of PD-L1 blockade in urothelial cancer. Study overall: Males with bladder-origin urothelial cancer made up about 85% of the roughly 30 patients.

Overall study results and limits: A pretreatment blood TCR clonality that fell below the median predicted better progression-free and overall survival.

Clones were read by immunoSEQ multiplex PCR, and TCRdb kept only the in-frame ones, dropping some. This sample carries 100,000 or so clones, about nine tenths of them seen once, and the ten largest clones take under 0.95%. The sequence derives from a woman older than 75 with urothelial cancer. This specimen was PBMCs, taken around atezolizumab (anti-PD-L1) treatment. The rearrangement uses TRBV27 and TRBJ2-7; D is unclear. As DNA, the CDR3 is TGTGCCAGCAGTCCCAGGCCGGATAACTACGAGCAGTACTTC. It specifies CASSPRPDNYEQYF.